A single sample is the source of the 19 T cell receptor beta chains below, sequenced in a study of Graves' ophthalmopathy and Graves' hyperthyroidism (dated by TCRdb to the late 2010s). Reads for this sample came from an Illumina HiSeq 2000. TCR beta CDR3 regions were amplified from RNA transcripts for repertoire sequencing. The first round was an RT-PCR using HTBI primers with the Qiagen OneStep RT-PCR kit, and this first round was followed by a second-round multiplex PCR, then size selection and purification. Through fastp at Q25 and MiXCR, TCRdb rebuilt clones from the public reads, retaining in-frame beta chains. Duplicate CDR3 protein sequences are folded into a single record with the most common DNA and genes. In all, the sample holds around 520,000 distinct CDR3 sequences, and roughly 39% of those were seen once. Of the sample, about 4.6% is held by the ten largest clones. Input material: peripheral blood or thyroid tissue (not recorded which). The receptor source for this set is an adult man with Graves' hyperthyroidism.

With regard to this clonotype: The junction departs from germline at one end; a sequencing error may be responsible. The rearrangement joins TRBV13 to TRBJ2-7; D remains unclear. This CDR3 comprises 13 residues. Germline loops: CDR1 PRHDT, CDR2 FYEKMQ (reference sequence). The CDR3 DNA is TGTTCCAGCAGCTTATCTAAGGGTGGCGAGCAGTACTTC. This gives the protein CSSSLSKGGEQYF.

This clonotype was counted many times. The rearrangement links TRBV11-2 to TRBJ2-5, with D uncertain. Between the trimmed V and J ends, which lost 0 bases and 5 bases, there was a span of 13 bases. Germline V lookup: CDR1 SGHAT, CDR2 FQNNGV. The CDR3 runs 15 residues. CDR3 sequence: CASSLDTTLGETQYF. The CDR3 DNA sequence: TGTGCCAGCAGCTTAGATACGACCTTGGGGGAGACCCAGTACTTC.

The chain combines TRBV24-1 with TRBJ2-7, with D tentatively TRBD1 or TRBD2 (11 bases each). Germline assignment: CDR1 KGHDR and CDR2 SFDVKD. The CDR3 is 20 residues long. Trimming took off 4 bases at V and 7 bases at J, with 34 bases between the two ends. CDR3: CATSEGQGVTGTSGLNEQYF. The CDR3, as DNA: TGTGCCACCAGTGAGGGACAGGGGGTTACCGGGACTAGCGGACTAAATGAGCAGTACTTC.

V and J are TRBV7-9 and TRBJ2-5, with 10 bases identical to TRBD1. Germline values: CDR1 SEHNR, CDR2 FQNEAQ (reference sequence). V lost 9 bases, J lost 5 bases, and 18 bases stayed unmatched. This CDR3 is built from 17 residues. CDR3 in amino acids: CARSSGTGVAVGETQYF. CDR3 in DNA: TGTGCCAGGAGCAGCGGGACAGGGGTCGCGGTTGGGGAGACCCAGTACTTC.

There are many counts of this clonotype. The chain combines TRBV13 with TRBJ1-2; TRBD1 is a possible D gene (5 bases). Trimming pared 1 base from V and 6 bases from J, leaving 12 bases between. Germline V CDR1 and CDR2: PRHDT, FYEKMQ (reference sequence). CDR3 length: 14 residues. CDR3 nucleotide sequence: TGTGCCAGCAGCTTAGTGTGGCAGGGTGATGGCTACACCTTC. It codes for CASSLVWQGDGYTF.

This clonotype was seen at least ten times. V usage is TRBV20-1 and J usage is TRBJ2-2; D is tentatively TRBD1 or TRBD2 (5 bases each). V was pared by 4 bases and J by 5 bases, with 11 bases between. This CDR3 comprises 13 residues. Germline V gene sequence: CDR1 DFQATT, CDR2 SNEGSKA (reference sequence). The CDR3 DNA reads TGCAGTGCTAAAAGAGGGGAGACCGGGGAGCTGTTTTTT. It translates to CSAKRGETGELFF.

This clonotype was recorded at least ten times. The genes are TRBV5-1 and TRBJ2-7; 8 bases fit TRBD2. V lost 0 bases to trimming and J lost 4 bases; unmatched junction nucleotides: 3. The CDR3 loop spans 14 amino acids. Per germline, CDR1 SGHRS and CDR2 YFSETQ. The CDR3 loop is CASSLGLANYEQYF. As DNA, the CDR3 is TGCGCCAGCAGCTTGGGACTAGCGAATTACGAGCAGTACTTC.

The table lists this clonotype with many counts. The chain employs TRBV19 and TRBJ2-7; unclear D gene. The CDR3 has 15 amino acids. Trimming removed 3 bases from V and 1 base from J, with 13 bases in between. CDR1 LNHDA and CDR2 SQIVND come from the germline V gene (reference sequence). The CDR3 coding sequence is TGTGCCAGTAGTATCACCCACTTGGGTTCCTACGAGCAGTACTTC. Its translation: CASSITHLGSYEQYF.

V is TRBV10-3 and J is TRBJ2-5; 8 bases agree with TRBD2. The V gene end was trimmed by 7 bases and the J gene end by 5 bases; junction bases not matched to a gene: 12. This CDR3 is built from 15 residues. Per germline, CDR1 ENHRY and CDR2 SYGVKD. The CDR3 sequence: CAIMVAGPGAETQYF. CDR3 sequence (DNA): TGTGCCATCATGGTAGCGGGGCCAGGGGCGGAGACCCAGTACTTC.

The genes are TRBV20-1 and TRBJ1-1, with D possibly TRBD1 on 6 matching bases. V lost 5 bases and J lost 4, with 17 bases in between. The CDR3 loop spans 14 amino acids. The germline V gene encodes CDR1 DFQATT and CDR2 SNEGSKA (reference sequence). The CDR3 region is CSAGGGARTTEAFF. CDR3 nucleotide sequence: TGCAGTGCTGGGGGGGGGGCGCGGACCACTGAAGCTTTCTTT.

This clonotype occurred a few times. A much bigger clone sits one base away, suggesting this may be a read error. The chain combines TRBV2 with TRBJ1-2; 9 bases agree with TRBD1. The CDR3 spans 18 residues. Looked up from germline, CDR1 is SNHLY and CDR2 is FYNNEI. This CDR3 reads CASSLDRGRGPLVSGCTF. For the CDR3, the DNA is TGTGCCAGCAGTTTGGACAGGGGACGAGGACCCCTAGTGTCTGGCTGCACCTTC.

This clonotype was seen ten or more times. The chain is built from TRBV29-1 and TRBJ1-2, with D possibly being TRBD1 (6 bases). The CDR3 is made up of 13 amino acids. Germline V CDR1 and CDR2: SQVTM, ANQGSEA. Trimming took 3 bases from V and 7 from J, leaving 15 bases between them. The DNA for the CDR3 is TGCAGCGTTGATGGGCCCAGCAGGGGTGGCTACACCTTC. This gives the protein CSVDGPSRGGYTF.

This clonotype was counted a few times. The rearrangement links TRBV5-1 to TRBJ2-5, with 10 bases fitting TRBD2. Germline trimming cut 5 bases from V and 5 bases from J; bases unmatched to any gene: 6. The CDR3 covers 14 residues. CDR1 is SGHRS and CDR2 is YFSETQ in the germline V gene. In nucleotides, the CDR3 is TGCGCCAGCAGGGGTCTAGCGGGAGACGAGACCCAGTACTTC. Translating gives CASRGLAGDETQYF. The variable domain in full, with the rest retrieved from reference TRBV5-1 and TRBJ2-5, is KAGVTQTPRYLIKTRGQQVTLSCSPISGHRSVSWYQQTPGQGLQFLFEYFSETQRNKGNFPGRFSGRQFSNSRSEMNVSTLELGDSALYLCASRGLAGDETQYFGPGTRLLVL.

V and J are TRBV7-9 and TRBJ2-5; D remains unclear. The tail of the sequence fits TRBJ2-1 better, so the J call may be wrong. Germline CDR1 reads SEHNR; CDR2 reads FQNEAQ (reference sequence). CDR3 length equals 14 residues. The CDR3 loop reads CASSFRASGNEQFF. CDR3 DNA: TGTGCCAGCAGCTTCCGGGCCTCTGGGAATGAGCAGTTCTTC.

This clonotype was detected many times. CDR3 sequence (DNA): TGCAGCGTCGTCATAACAGGGGGCCGGGAGACCCAGTACTTC. Translating gives CSVVITGGRETQYF. The chain combines TRBV29-1 with TRBJ2-5; 9 positions match TRBD1. Trimming removed 6 bases from V and 5 bases from J; junction bases left unmatched: 10. The CDR3 spans 14 residues. Germline assignment: CDR1 SQVTM and CDR2 ANQGSEA.

This chain joins TRBV4-1 and TRBJ1-2; D is unclear. Germline V gene data show CDR1 as MGHRA and CDR2 as YSYEKL. The germline V and J ends were trimmed by 0 bases and 4 bases, with 12 bases remaining between them. This CDR3 spans 15 amino acids. The CDR3 coding sequence is TGCGCCAGCAGCCAAGACCCAAAAAGCCTCTATGGCTACACCTTC. Its protein is CASSQDPKSLYGYTF.

A word on this clonotype: An end of the junction does not agree with germline; a read error may underlie this. The rearrangement links TRBV13 to TRBJ2-7, with 8 bases aligning to TRBD1. The CDR3 has 16 amino acids. Germline V lookup: CDR1 PRHDT, CDR2 FYEKMQ (reference sequence). The CDR3 region has the DNA TGTGCCAGCAGCTTAGGCCGGGCAGGGGGCAGCGACGAGCAATACTTC. Its protein is CASSLGRAGGSDEQYF.

This clonotype has only a few counts. J is TRBJ2-7 and V is TRBV4-3; 8 bases are a match to TRBD1. The germline V gene has CDR1 LGHNA and CDR2 YSLEER. V gave up 1 base and J gave up 3 bases; unmatched junction bases: 8. The CDR3 runs to 16 residues. In nucleotides, the CDR3 is TGCGCCAGCAGCCAAGCGCCCGGGACAGGCGGCTACGAGCAGTACTTC. This encodes CASSQAPGTGGYEQYF.

In this sample, this clonotype turned up many times. The CDR3 is CASSLGRGWSTGELFF. The DNA for the CDR3 is TGTGCCAGCAGCTTAGGCCGGGGTTGGAGCACCGGGGAGCTGTTTTTT. V and J are TRBV7-2 and TRBJ2-2, with D possibly being TRBD2 (5 bases). This CDR3 has 16 amino acids. Germline V CDR1 and CDR2: SGHTA, FQGNSA. The ends were cut back, 1 base at V and 4 bases at J, with 13 bases in the middle.